The T cell receptor beta chain described here comes from a study of monozygotic twins with inflammatory bowel disease. The germline gives CDR1 MNHEY, CDR2 SVGAGI. The CDR3 runs 15 residues. Addition of UMIs with a 6-nucleotide sample barcode was achieved by template switching. TCRdb reprocessed the 5' RACE reads, keeping one entry per CDR3 protein, no DNA. This sample contains 300,000 to 450,000 distinct CDR3 sequences. Sequenced: blood. This clonotype was obtained from a human donor with ulcerative colitis or Crohn's disease, or a healthy co-twin of an affected twin (not recorded which). V and J are TRBV6-5 and TRBJ1-6; lacking DNA, the TRBD1 call made by TCRdb goes unchecked. CDR3 region: CASSSPQGADSPLHF.